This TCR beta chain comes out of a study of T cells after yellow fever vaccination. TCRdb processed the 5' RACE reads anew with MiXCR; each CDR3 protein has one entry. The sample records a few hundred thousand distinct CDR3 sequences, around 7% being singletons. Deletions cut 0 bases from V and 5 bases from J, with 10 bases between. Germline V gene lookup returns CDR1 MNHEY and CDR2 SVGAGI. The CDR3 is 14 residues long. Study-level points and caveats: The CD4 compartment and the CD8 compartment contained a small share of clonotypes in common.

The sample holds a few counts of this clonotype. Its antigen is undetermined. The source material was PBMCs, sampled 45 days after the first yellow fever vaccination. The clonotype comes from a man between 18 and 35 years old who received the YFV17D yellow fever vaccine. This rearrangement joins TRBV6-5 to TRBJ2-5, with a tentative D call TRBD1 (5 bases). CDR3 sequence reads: CASSYSTQAETQYF. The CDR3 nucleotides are TGTGCCAGCAGTTACTCCACACAGGCGGAGACCCAGTACTTC.